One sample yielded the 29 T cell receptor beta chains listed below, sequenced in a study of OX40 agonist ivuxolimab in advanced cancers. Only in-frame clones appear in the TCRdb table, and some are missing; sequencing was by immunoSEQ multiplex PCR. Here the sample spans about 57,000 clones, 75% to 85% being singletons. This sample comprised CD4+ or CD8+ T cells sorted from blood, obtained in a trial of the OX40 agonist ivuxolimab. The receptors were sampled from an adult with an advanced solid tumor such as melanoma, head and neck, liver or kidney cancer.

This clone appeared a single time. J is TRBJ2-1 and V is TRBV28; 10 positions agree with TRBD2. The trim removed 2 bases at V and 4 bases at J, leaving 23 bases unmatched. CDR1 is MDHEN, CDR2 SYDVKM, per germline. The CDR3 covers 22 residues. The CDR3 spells CASSLGYDLNPSGRNGYNEQFF. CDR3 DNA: TGTGCCAGCAGTTTAGGATACGACCTGAACCCTAGCGGGAGAAATGGTTACAATGAGCAGTTCTTC.

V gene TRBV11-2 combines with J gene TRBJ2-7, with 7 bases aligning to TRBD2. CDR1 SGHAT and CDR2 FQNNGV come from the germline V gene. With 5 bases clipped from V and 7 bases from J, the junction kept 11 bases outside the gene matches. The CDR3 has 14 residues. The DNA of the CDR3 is TGTGCCAGCAGCCCCGGGTCGACTAGCAGGGAGCAGTACTTC. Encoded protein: CASSPGSTSREQYF.

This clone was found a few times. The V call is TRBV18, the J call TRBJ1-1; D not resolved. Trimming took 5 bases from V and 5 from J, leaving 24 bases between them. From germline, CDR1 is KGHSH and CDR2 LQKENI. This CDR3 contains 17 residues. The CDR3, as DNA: TGTGCCAGCTCAGCCCAGGTCACGGGGAGGGCGGAGACTGAAGCTTTCTTT. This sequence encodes CASSAQVTGRAETEAFF.

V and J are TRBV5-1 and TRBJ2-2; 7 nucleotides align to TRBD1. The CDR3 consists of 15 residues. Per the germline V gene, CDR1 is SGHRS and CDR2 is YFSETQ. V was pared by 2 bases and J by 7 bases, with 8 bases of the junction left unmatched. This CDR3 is CASSFPGTEVGELFF. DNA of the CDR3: TGCGCCAGCAGCTTCCCCGGGACAGAGGTCGGGGAGCTGTTTTTT.

The CDR3 DNA reads as TGTGCCAGCAGCTTAGGGGGACAGGAGAACACTGAAGCTTTCTTT. Translating it yields CASSLGGQENTEAFF. The V gene is TRBV11-2, the J gene TRBJ1-1; 8 bases are shared with TRBD1. The CDR3 consists of 15 residues. Germline V gives CDR1 SGHAT, CDR2 FQNNGV. V lost 1 base and J lost 1; bases outside the gene matches: 2. Based on the CDR3 plus reference TRBV11-2 and TRBJ1-1, the full variable domain is EAGVAQSPRYKIIEKRQSVAFWCNPISGHATLYWYQQILGQGPKLLIQFQNNGVVDDSQLPKDRFSAERLKGVDSTLKIQPAKLEDSAVYLCASSLGGQENTEAFFGQGTRLTVV.

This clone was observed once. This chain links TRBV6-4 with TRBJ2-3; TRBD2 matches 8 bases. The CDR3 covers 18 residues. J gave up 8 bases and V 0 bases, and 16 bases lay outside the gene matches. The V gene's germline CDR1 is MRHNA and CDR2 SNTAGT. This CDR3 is CASSDSCVGLAGGGTQYF. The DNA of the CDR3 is TGTGCCAGCAGTGACTCGTGTGTGGGATTGGCGGGAGGCGGTACGCAGTATTTT.

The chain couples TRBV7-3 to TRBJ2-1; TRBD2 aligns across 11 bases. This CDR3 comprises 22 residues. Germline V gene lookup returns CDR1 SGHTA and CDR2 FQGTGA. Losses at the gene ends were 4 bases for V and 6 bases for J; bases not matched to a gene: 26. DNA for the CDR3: TGTGCCAGCAGCTGGTTCCCCGTGACTAGCGGGATTCCAGGGGCCCTATTCAATGAGCAGTTCTTC. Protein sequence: CASSWFPVTSGIPGALFNEQFF.

The CDR3 sequence is CASSGMSGNTIYF. The CDR3, as DNA: TGTGCCAGCAGTGGAATGTCTGGAAACACCATATATTTT. The gene calls are TRBV2 and TRBJ1-3; D is unclear. Trimming removed 4 bases at V and 1 base at J, with 5 bases between. Per the germline V gene, CDR1 is SNHLY and CDR2 is FYNNEI. This CDR3 has 13 residues.

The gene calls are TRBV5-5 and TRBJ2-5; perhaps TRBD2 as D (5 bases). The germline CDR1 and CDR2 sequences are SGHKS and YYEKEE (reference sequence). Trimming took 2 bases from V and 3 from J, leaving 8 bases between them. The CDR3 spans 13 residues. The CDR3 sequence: CASSLFGEETQYF. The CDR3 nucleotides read TGTGCCAGCAGCTTATTCGGGGAAGAGACCCAGTACTTC.

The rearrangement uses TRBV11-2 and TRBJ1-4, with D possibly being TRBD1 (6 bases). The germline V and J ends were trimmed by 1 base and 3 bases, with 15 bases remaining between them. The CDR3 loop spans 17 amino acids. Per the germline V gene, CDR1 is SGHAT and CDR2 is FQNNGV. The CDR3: CASSLVLGGAANEKLFF. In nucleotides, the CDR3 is TGTGCCAGCAGCTTAGTTCTGGGGGGCGCGGCTAATGAAAAACTGTTTTTT.

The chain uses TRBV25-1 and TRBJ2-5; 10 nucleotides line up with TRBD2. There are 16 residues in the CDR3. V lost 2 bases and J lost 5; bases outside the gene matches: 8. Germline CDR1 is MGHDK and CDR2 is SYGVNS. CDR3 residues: CASSERGQREGETQYF. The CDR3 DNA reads TGTGCCAGCAGTGAAAGGGGACAGCGGGAGGGTGAGACCCAGTACTTC.

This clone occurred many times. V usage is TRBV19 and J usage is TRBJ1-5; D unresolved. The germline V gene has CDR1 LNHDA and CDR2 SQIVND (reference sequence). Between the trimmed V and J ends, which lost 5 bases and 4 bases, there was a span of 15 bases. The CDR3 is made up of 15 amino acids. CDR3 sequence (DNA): TGTGCCAGTAGTCCTCCCTATCCCGGGAATCAGCCCCAGCATTTT. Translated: CASSPPYPGNQPQHF. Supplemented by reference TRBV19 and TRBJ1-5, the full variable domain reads DGGITQSPKYLFRKEGQNVTLSCEQNLNHDAMYWYRQDPGQGLRLIYYSQIVNDFQKGDIAEGYSVSREKKESFPLTVTSAQKNPTAFYLCASSPPYPGNQPQHFGDGTRLSIL.

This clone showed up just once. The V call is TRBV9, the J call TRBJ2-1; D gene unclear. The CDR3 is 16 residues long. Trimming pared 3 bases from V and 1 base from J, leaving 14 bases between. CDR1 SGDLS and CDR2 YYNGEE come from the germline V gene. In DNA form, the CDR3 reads TGTGCCAGCAGCGCTCCTTCTGGCGTTTCCTACAATGAGCAGTTCTTC. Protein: CASSAPSGVSYNEQFF.

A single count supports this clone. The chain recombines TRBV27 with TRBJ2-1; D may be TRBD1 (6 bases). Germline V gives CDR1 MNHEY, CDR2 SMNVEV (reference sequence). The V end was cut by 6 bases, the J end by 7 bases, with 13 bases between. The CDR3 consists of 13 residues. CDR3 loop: CASSRGSGNEQFF. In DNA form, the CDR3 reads TGTGCCAGCAGCAGGGGTTCGGGGAATGAGCAGTTCTTC.

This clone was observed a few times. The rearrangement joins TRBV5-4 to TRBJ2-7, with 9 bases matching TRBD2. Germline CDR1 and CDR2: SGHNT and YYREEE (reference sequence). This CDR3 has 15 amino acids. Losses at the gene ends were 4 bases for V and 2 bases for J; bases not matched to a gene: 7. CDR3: CASSPGASGAYEQYF. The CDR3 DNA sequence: TGTGCCAGCAGCCCAGGGGCTAGCGGGGCCTACGAGCAGTACTTC.

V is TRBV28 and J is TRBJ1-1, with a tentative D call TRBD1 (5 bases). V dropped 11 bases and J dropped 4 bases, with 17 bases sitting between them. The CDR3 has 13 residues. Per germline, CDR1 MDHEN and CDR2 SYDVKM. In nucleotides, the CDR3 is TGTGCCGGATTAACCACCGGGGGCACTGAAGCTTTCTTT. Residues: CAGLTTGGTEAFF.

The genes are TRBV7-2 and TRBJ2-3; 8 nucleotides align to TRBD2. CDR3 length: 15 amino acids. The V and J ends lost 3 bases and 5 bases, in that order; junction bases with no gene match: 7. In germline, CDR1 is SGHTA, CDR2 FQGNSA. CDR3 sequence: CASSFTGGPGDTQYF. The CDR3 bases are TGTGCCAGCAGCTTTACGGGAGGGCCTGGAGATACGCAGTATTTT.

The CDR3 DNA reads as TGTGCCAGCAGTTACCCTGATGGAAGAGCTTTCTTT. Protein: CASSYPDGRAFF. The V and J genes are TRBV6-6 and TRBJ1-1; D is uncertain. CDR3 length: 12 amino acids. Trimming took 2 bases from V and 10 from J, leaving 11 bases between them. The germline V gene encodes CDR1 MNHNY and CDR2 SVGAGI (reference sequence).

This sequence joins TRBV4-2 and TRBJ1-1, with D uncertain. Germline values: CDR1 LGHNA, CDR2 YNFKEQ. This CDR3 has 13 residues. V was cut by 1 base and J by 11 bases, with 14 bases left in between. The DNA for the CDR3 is TGTGCCAGCAGCCAAGGGGGTGGAGGGATTGCTTTCTTT. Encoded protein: CASSQGGGGIAFF.

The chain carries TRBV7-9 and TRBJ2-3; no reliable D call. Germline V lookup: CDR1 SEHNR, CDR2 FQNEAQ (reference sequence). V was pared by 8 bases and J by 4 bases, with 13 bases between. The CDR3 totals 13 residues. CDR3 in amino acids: CASSLTKADTQYF. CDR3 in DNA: TGTGCCAGCTCCTTGACAAAAGCAGATACGCAGTATTTT.

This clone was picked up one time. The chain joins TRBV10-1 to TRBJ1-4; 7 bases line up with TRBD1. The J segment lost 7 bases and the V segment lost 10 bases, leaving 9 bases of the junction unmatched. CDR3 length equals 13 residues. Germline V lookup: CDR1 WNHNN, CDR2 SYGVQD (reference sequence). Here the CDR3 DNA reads TGCGCCACACAACGGGACAGCATTGAAAAACTGTTTTTT. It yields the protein CATQRDSIEKLFF.

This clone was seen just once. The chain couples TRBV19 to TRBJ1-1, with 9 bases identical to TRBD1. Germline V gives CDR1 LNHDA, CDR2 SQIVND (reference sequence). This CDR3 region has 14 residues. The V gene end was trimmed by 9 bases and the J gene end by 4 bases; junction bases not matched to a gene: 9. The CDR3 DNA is TGTGCCAGCCTAAACAGGGGGCAGGTCACTGAAGCTTTCTTT. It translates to CASLNRGQVTEAFF.

CDR3 loop: CASSLYGTGIQETQYF. DNA of the CDR3: TGTGCCAGCAGTTTATATGGGACAGGGATTCAAGAGACCCAGTACTTC. The chain combines TRBV28 with TRBJ2-5; 9 bases align to TRBD1. Germline CDR1 is MDHEN and CDR2 is SYDVKM. CDR3 size: 16 residues. V trimming: 1 base; J trimming: 2 bases; junction bases outside the gene matches: 5.

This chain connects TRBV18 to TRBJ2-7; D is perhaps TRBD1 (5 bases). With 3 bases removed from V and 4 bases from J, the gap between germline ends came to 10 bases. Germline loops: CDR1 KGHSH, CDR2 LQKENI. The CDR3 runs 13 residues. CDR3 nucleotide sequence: TGTGCCAGCTCACCTCCAGGGAAATACGAGCAGTACTTC. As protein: CASSPPGKYEQYF.

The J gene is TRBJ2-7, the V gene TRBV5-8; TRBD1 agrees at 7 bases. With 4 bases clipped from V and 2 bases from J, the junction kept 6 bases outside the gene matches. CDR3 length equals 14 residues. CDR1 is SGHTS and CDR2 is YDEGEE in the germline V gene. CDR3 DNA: TGTGCCAGCAGCGTGGACAGGATTACCTACGAGCAGTACTTC. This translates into CASSVDRITYEQYF.

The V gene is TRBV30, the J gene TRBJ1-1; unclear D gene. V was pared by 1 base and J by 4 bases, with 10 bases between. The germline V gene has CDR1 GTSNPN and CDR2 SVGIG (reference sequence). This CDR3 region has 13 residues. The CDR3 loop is CAWSAWGATEAFF. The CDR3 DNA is TGTGCCTGGAGTGCTTGGGGAGCCACTGAAGCTTTCTTT. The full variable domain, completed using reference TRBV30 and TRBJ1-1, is SQTIHQWPATLVQPVGSPLSLECTVEGTSNPNLYWYRQAAGRGLQLLFYSVGIGQISSEVPQNLSASRPQDRQFILSSKKLLLSDSGFYLCAWSAWGATEAFFGQGTRLTVV.

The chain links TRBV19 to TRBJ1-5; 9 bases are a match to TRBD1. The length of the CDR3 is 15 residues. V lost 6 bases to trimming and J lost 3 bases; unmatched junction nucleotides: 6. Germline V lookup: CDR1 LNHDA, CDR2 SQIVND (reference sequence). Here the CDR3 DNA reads TGTGCCAGTAGGAGAGACAGGGGGGACAATCAGCCCCAGCATTTT. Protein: CASRRDRGDNQPQHF.

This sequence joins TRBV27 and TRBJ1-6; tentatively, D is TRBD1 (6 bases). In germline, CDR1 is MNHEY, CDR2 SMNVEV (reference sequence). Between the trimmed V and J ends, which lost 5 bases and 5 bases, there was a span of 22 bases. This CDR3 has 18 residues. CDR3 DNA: TGTGCCAGCAGTCCAGGGGCTCGTTCCGGTAGAGATAATTCACCCCTCCACTTT. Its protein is CASSPGARSGRDNSPLHF.

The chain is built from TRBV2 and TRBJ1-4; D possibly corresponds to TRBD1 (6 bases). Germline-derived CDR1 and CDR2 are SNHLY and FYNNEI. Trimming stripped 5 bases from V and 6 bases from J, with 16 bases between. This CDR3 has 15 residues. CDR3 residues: CASSQKGTLYEKLFF. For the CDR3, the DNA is TGTGCCAGCAGTCAAAAAGGGACACTGTATGAAAAACTGTTTTTT.